The entry below describes one T cell receptor beta chain. The antigen remains unidentified. The method was immunoSEQ multiplex PCR; TCRdb's version includes in-frame clones alone and lacks a portion of them. Here the sample spans about 25,000 clones, around 75% being singletons. The sample belongs to a study of memory CD4+ T cells and cytomegalovirus serostatus. Turning to the study itself: Healthy Belgian adult donors included about nine CMV-positive and 24 CMV-negative people. Study observations and caveats: Median bootstrapped AUC for CMV status was roughly 0.95 originally, approximately 0.91 US-trained. Of 150 to 200 reported CMV TCRbeta sequences, 55 to 80 were found in memory CD4+ repertoires.

The length of the CDR3 is 13 residues. V was shortened by 6 bases and J by 1 base, with 9 bases between the two germline ends. Germline V lookup: CDR1 MNHEY, CDR2 SVGAGI. Single viable CD3+CD4+CD8-CD45RO+ cells were sorted as the memory CD4+ T cells. This receptor was identified in an adult in good health and CMV-seronegative. The chain links TRBV6-5 to TRBJ1-1, with D perhaps TRBD1 (5 bases). The sequenced sample was memory CD4+ T cells from blood. CDR3 in amino acids: CASSLGANTEAFF. The DNA of the CDR3 is TGTGCCAGCAGCCTCGGGGCGAACACTGAAGCTTTCTTT.